Sequencing of this T cell receptor (beta chain) was carried out in a study of T-cell reconstitution after alpha-beta-depleted transplantation in children (dated by TCRdb to the mid-2010s). In the study overall: The study quantitatively tracked T-cell immune reconstitution after TCRalphabeta/CD19-depleted allogeneic hematopoietic cell transplantation in children using TCR repertoire profiling.

In the germline V gene, CDR1 corresponds to SQVTM and CDR2 to ANQGSEA. V lost 5 bases and J lost 3 bases; the stretch between them is 4 bases long. CDR3 length: 11 amino acids, cysteine to phenylalanine. Here the CDR3 DNA is all that survives: 33 bases in frame from base 1. This clonotype has at least ten counts. The target of this receptor is not known. Base qualities are not at hand, and no much larger clone is one base apart. Library prep was done by PCR. TCRdb records Illumina HiSeq 2500 as the sequencer. TCR library preparation used molecular barcoding, with unique molecular identifiers applied to normalize quantification of the TCRbeta repertoire. TCRdb handled the public reads itself, with Q25 trimming in fastp and clone calling in MiXCR, and kept productive beta chains. Each CDR3 protein appears once, grouped with its most common genes and DNA. The sample profile shows roughly 100,000 distinct CDR3 sequences; 4.5% to 7.5% of them were found once. The top ten constitute about 6% of the sample.

The research as a whole found: About two months after transplant, the apparently early recovery of alphabetaT-cell counts reportedly depended on just several hundred clones that had expanded rapidly and came from non-depleted graft cells. In some patients, the high TCRbeta diversity seen at day 60 was put down to recipient T cells and intrathymic progenitors that had survived conditioning. The frequencies of hyperexpanded clones fell over the following months, and after one year, T-cell counts and TCRbeta diversity were mostly attributed to newly produced T cells.

This sample's time point label indicates: day 60 (about 2 months) after transplantation. Read against the paper, the sample's treatment or condition label means: allogeneic hematopoietic cell transplantation with graft depleted of TCRalphabeta T cells and CD19 B cells. TCRalphabeta/CD19-depleted allogeneic hematopoietic cell grafts were given to the transplant recipients, all of whom were children. The receptor's source is a female patient between 2 and 10 years old who had a stem cell transplant for Fanconi anemia, so the T cells may come from the graft donor. This material consisted of PBMCs, mostly from graft donor cells, taken 60 days after TCRalphabeta/CD19-depleted stem cell transplant. Rearrangement joined TRBV29-1 to TRBJ1-4; no confident D gene assignment can be made. The CDR3 protein sequence reads: CSVRSNEKLFF. The bases are TGCAGCGTTAGGTCTAATGAAAAACTGTTTTTT.